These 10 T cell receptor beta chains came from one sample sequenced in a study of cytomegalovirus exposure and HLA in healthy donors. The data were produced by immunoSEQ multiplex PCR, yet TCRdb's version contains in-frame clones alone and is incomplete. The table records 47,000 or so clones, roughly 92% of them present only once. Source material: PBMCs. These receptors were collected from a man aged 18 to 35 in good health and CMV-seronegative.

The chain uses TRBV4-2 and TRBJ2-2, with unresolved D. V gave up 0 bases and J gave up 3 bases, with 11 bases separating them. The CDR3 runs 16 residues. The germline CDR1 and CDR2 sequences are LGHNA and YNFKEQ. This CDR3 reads CASSQDGEAHTGELFF. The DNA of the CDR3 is TGTGCCAGCAGCCAAGATGGAGAGGCACACACCGGGGAGCTGTTTTTT.

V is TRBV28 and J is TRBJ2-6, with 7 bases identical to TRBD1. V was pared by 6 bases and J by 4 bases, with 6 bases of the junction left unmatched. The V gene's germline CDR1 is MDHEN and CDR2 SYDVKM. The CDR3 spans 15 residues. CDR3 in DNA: TGTGCCAGCAGGGGACAGTTGCCGGGGGCCAACGTCCTGACTTTC. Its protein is CASRGQLPGANVLTF.

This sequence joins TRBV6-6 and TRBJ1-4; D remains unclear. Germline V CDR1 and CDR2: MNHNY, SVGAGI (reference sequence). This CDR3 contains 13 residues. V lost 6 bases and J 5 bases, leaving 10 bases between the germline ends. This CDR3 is CASSRRWNEKLFF. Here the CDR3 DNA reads TGTGCCAGCAGCCGGCGGTGGAATGAAAAACTGTTTTTT.

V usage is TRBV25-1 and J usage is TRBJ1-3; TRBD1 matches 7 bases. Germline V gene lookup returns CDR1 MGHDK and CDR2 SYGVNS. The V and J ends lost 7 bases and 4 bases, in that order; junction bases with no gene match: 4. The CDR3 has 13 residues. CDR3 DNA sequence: TGTGCCAGCACTCGACAGGGAGGAAACACCATATATTTT. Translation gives CASTRQGGNTIYF.

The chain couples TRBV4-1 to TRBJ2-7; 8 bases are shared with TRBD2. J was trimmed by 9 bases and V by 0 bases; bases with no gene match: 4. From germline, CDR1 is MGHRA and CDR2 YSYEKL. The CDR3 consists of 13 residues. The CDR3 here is CASSQDRAGGQYF. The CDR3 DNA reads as TGCGCCAGCAGCCAAGATCGGGCGGGAGGGCAGTACTTC.

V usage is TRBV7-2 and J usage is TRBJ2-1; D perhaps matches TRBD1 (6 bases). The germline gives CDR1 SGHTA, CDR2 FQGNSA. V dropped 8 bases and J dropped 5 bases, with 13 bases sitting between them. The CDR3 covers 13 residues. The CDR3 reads CASGPKGDNEQFF. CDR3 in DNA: TGTGCCAGCGGCCCGAAGGGGGACAATGAGCAGTTCTTC.

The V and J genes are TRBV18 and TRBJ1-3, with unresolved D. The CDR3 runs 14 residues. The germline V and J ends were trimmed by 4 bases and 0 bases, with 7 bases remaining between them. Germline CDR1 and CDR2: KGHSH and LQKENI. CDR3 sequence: CASSRRDSGNTIYF. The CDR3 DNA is TGTGCCAGCTCACGACGGGACTCTGGAAACACCATATATTTT. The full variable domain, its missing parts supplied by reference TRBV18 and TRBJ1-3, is NAGVMQNPRHLVRRRGQEARLRCSPMKGHSHVYWYRQLPEEGLKFMVYLQKENIIDESGMPKERFSAEFPKEGPSILRIQQVVRGDSAAYFCASSRRDSGNTIYFGEGSWLTVV.

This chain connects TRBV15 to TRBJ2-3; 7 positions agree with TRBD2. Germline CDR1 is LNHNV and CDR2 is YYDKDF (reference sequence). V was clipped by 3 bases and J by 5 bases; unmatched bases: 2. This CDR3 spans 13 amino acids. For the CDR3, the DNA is TGTGCCACCAGCAGCTGGGGGGGAGATACGCAGTATTTT. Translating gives CATSSWGGDTQYF.

The CDR3 loop is CASRKDRGSLYEQYF. CDR3 bases: TGCGCCAGCAGAAAGGACAGGGGGTCCCTCTACGAGCAGTACTTC. The chain carries TRBV10-2 and TRBJ2-7; TRBD1 agrees at 10 bases. The CDR3 totals 15 residues. Losses at the gene ends were 6 bases for V and 3 bases for J; bases not matched to a gene: 8. From germline, CDR1 is WSHSY and CDR2 SAAADI.

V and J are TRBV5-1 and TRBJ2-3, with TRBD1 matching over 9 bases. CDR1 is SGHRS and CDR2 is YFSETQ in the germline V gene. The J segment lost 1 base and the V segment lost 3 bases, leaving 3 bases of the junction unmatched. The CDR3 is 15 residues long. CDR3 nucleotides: TGCGCCAGCAGCTGGCGACAGGGGGGCACAGATACGCAGTATTTT. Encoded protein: CASSWRQGGTDTQYF.